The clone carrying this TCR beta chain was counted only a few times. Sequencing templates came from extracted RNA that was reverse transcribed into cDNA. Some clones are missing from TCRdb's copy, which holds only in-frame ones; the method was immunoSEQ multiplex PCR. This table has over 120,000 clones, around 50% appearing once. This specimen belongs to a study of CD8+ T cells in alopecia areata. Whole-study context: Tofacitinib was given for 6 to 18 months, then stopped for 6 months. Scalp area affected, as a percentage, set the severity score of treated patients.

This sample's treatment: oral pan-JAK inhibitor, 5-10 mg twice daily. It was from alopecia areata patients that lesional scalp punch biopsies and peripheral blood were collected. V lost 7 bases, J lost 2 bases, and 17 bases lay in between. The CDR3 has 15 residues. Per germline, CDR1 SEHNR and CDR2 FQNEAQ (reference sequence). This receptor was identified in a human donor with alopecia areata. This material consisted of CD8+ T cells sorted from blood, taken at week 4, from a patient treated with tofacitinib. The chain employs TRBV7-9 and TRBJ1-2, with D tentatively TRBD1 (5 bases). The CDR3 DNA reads TGTGCCAGCACCACTTTACTACAGGACAACTATGGCTACACCTTC. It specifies CASTTLLQDNYGYTF. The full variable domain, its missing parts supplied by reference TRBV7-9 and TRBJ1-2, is DTGVSQNPRHKITKRGQNVTFRCDPISEHNRLYWYRQTLGQGPEFLTYFQNEAQLEKSRLLSDRFSAERPKGSFSTLEIQRTEQGDSAMYLCASTTLLQDNYGYTFGSGTRLTVV.